This TCR beta chain was found in a study of identical twins. Study-wide points: Modelling underestimated the level of out-of-frame TCR alpha sharing observed in monozygotic twins. Clonotypes of the beta chain that were abundant in cord blood carried fewer insertions (memory repertoires showed none). Among beta out-of-frame sequences, excess sharing between twins appeared weaker.

In TCRdb, the 5' RACE reads were re-called with MiXCR into one record per CDR3 protein. In the table there are 450,000 or so distinct CDR3 sequences, more than 13% of which are singletons. Comments on this clonotype: No antigen is known for it. The junction departs from germline at one end; a sequencing error may be responsible.

The length of the CDR3 is 14 residues. The germline V gene encodes CDR1 SSHAT and CDR2 FNYEAQ (reference sequence). In addition, the sample was reused for a study of yellow fever vaccine responses in identical twins. That paper adds: Reports say the vaccine T cell response in twins looked partly convergent and partly personalized.

The receptor was derived from a woman aged 18-30 years in good health. The sequenced material came from CD4+ T cells sorted from blood. The chain is built from TRBV7-7 and TRBJ2-2; TRBD2 aligns across 8 bases. CDR3: CASSASGGPVELFF. In nucleotides, the CDR3 is TGCGCTAGCAGCGCGAGCGGGGGACCCGTCGAGCTGTTTTTT.